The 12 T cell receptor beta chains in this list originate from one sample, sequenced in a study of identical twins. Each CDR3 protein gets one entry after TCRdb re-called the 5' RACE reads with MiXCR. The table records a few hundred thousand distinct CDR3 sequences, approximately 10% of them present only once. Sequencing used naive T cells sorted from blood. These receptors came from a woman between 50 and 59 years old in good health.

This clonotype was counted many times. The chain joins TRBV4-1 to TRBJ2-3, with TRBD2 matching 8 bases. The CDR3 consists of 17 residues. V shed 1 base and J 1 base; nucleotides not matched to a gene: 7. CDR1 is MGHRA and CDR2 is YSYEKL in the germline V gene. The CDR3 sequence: CASSQGRAGVRTDTQYF. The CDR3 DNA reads TGCGCCAGCAGCCAAGGGAGAGCGGGAGTACGCACAGATACGCAGTATTTT.

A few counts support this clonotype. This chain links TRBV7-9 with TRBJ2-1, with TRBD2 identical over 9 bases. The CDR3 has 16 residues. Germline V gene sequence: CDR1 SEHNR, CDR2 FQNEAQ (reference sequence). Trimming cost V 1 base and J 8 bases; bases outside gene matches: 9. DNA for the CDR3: TGTGCCAGCAGCTTAGGCCTAGCGGGATTTAAGTATGAGCAGTTCTTC. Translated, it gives CASSLGLAGFKYEQFF.

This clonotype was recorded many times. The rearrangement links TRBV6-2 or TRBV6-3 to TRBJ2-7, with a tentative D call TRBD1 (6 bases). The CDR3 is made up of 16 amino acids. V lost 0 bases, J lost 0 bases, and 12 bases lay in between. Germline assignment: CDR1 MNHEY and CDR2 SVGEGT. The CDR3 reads CASSYSRDTTSYEQYF. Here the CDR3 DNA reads TGTGCCAGCAGTTACTCTCGGGACACCACCTCCTACGAGCAGTACTTC.

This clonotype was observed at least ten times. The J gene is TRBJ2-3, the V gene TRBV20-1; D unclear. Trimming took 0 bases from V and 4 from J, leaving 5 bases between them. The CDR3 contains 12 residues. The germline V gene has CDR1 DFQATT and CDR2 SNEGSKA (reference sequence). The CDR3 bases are TGCAGTGCTAGAGATGTCGCAGATACGCAGTATTTT. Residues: CSARDVADTQYF.

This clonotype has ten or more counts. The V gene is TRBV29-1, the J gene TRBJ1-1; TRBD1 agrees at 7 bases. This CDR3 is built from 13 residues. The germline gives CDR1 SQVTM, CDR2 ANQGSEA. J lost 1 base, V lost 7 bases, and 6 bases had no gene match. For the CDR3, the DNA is TGCAGCGCTAGACAGGGCCCGAACACTGAAGCTTTCTTT. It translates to CSARQGPNTEAFF.

CDR3 bases: TGTGCCAGCAGCTTAGGGACAGGGTCGGGGAATTCACCCCTCCACTTT. It yields the protein CASSLGTGSGNSPLHF. The chain employs TRBV7-9 and TRBJ1-6, with 8 nucleotides matching TRBD1. Germline assignment: CDR1 SEHNR and CDR2 FQNEAQ (reference sequence). This CDR3 contains 16 residues. V lost 1 base, J lost 7 bases, and 6 bases stayed unmatched.

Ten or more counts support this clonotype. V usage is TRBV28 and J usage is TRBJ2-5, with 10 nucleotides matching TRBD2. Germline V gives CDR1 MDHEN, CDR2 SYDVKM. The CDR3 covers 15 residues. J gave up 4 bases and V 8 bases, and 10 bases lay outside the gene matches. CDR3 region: CASAESGRARETQYF. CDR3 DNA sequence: TGTGCCAGCGCCGAGAGCGGGAGGGCCCGAGAGACCCAGTACTTC.

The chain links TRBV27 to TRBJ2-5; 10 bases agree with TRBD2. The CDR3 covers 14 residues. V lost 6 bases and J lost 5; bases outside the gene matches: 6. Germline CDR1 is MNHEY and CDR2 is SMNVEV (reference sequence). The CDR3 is CASRRSGRGETQYF. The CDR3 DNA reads TGTGCCAGCAGGAGGAGCGGGAGGGGGGAGACCCAGTACTTC.

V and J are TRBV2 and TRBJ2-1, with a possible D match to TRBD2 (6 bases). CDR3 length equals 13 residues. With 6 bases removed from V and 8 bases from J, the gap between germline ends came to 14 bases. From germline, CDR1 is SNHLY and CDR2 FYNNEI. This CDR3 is CASRPGTSDEQFF. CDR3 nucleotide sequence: TGTGCCAGCAGGCCCGGGACTTCTGATGAGCAGTTCTTC.

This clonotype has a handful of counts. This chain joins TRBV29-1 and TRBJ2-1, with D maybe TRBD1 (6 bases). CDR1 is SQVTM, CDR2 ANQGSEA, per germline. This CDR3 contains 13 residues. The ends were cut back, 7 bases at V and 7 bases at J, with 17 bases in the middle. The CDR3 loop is CSGRDTNTNEQFF. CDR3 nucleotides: TGCAGCGGTCGGGACACCAATACAAATGAGCAGTTCTTC.

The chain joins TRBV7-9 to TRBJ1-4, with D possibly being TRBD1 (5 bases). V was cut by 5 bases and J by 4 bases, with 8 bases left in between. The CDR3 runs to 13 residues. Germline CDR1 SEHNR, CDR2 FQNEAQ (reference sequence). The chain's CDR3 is CASSEQGNEKLFF. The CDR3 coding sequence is TGTGCCAGCAGCGAGCAGGGTAATGAAAAACTGTTTTTT.

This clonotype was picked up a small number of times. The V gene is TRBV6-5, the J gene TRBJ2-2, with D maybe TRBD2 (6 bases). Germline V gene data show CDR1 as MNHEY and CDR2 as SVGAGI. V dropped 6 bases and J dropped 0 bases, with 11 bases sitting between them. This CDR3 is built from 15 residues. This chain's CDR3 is CASRIAAANTGELFF. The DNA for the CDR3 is TGTGCCAGCAGGATAGCGGCTGCGAACACCGGGGAGCTGTTTTTT.